This is a list of T cell receptor beta chains from one sample in a study of tumour-infiltrating T cells in Burkitt lymphoma. Profiled with immunoSEQ multiplex PCR; TCRdb holds only in-frame clones, not every one. The sample yields some 17,000 clones, around four fifths seen once. Source material: tumor tissue. Source of these receptors: a human donor with diffuse large B-cell lymphoma. Each CDR3 is given with its conserved first and last residue. Each record gives: V gene, D gene, clone size, J gene, CDR3 protein, CDR3 DNA. The D gene is left open where the match is weak. Where a row states a size, it is once, few, many or the class of an expanded clone; other rows omit it.

>TRBV2|TRBD1|once|TRBJ1-5
CASRQGGQPQHF
TGTGCCAGTAGACAGGGAGGTCAGCCCCAGCATTTT
>TRBV7-9|TRBD2|.|TRBJ2-7
CASSLLAGPYEQYF
TGTGCCAGCAGCTTACTAGCGGGCCCCTACGAGCAGTACTTC
>TRBV16|.|once|TRBJ1-2
CASSRGIYGYTF
TGTGCCAGCAGCCGTGGGATATATGGCTACACCTTC
>TRBV5-1|.|.|TRBJ1-2
CASSLNSKYGYTF
TGCGCCAGCAGCTTGAACAGCAAGTATGGCTACACCTTC
>TRBV7-8|.|.|TRBJ2-4
CASSLDRAESKNIQYF
TGTGCCAGCAGCTTAGACAGGGCCGAATCCAAAAACATTCAGTACTTC
>TRBV9|.|.|TRBJ2-2
CASRLAGEKGELFF
TGTGCCAGCAGGTTAGCAGGGGAAAAGGGGGAGCTGTTTTTT
>TRBV25-1|TRBD1|.|TRBJ2-3
CASSEAYRGRADTQYF
TGTGCCAGCAGTGAGGCCTACAGGGGACGGGCAGATACGCAGTATTTT
>TRBV6-1|.|.|TRBJ1-1
CASSDPGGRTEAFF
TGTGCCAGCAGCGATCCTGGGGGAAGGACTGAAGCTTTCTTT
>TRBV2|.|.|TRBJ2-7
CASSEYEQYF
TGTGCCAGCAGTGAGTACGAGCAGTACTTC
>TRBV7-7|.|.|TRBJ2-7
CASSLREGTYYEQYF
TGTGCTAGCAGCTTAAGAGAAGGGACATATTACGAGCAGTACTTC